This is a list of T cell receptor beta chains from one sample in a study of vaccination effects on CD4 cells after COVID-19. Method: immunoSEQ multiplex PCR; TCRdb's copy keeps in-frame clones and lacks some. The sample holds roughly 59,000 clones, roughly 80% seen once. For these TCRs, the target antigens are not known. This specimen was CD4+ T cells from PBMCs cultured with HCoV-OC43 spike peptides, taken after COVID-19 vaccination. These receptors were obtained from a human donor who received a COVID-19 vaccine. Both conserved end residues are part of each CDR3. The D gene is left open where the match is weak. Expanded clones get a size class; other rows say once, few or many, or leave the size out.

abundance	len	v_gene	d_gene	j_gene	CDR3nt	CDR3aa
NA	12	TRBV28	NA	TRBJ1-2	TGTGCCAGCAGACATCGAACCTATGGCTACACCTTC	CASRHRTYGYTF
NA	15	TRBV30	NA	TRBJ1-4	TGTGCCTGGAGTGTAACCCGGACGGCGAATGAAAAACTGTTTTTT	CAWSVTRTANEKLFF
NA	15	TRBV5-1	NA	TRBJ2-1	TGCGCCAGCAGCTTAGGGGGAGGTTCTTACAATGAGCAGTTCTTC	CASSLGGGSYNEQFF
NA	15	TRBV5-6	NA	TRBJ1-4	TGTGCCAGCAGCGGCCGGGGGAAAGGTCGGGAAAAACTGTTTTTT	CASSGRGKGREKLFF
few	13	TRBV7-9	NA	TRBJ2-2	TGTGCCAGCAGCCTCCAGCTTGACGGGGAGCTGTTTTTT	CASSLQLDGELFF
NA	12	TRBV29-1	NA	TRBJ2-2	TGCAGCGTTGGCAGTAACACCGGGGAGCTGTTTTTT	CSVGSNTGELFF
NA	15	TRBV9	TRBD1	TRBJ1-3	TGTGCCAGCAGCCGTACAGGGGTTGGTGGAAACACCATATATTTT	CASSRTGVGGNTIYF
NA	17	TRBV19	TRBD1	TRBJ2-3	TGTGCCAGTAGTACGCTCCCACAGGGGGTTAGCACAGATACGCAGTATTTT	CASSTLPQGVSTDTQYF
NA	15	TRBV7-9	NA	TRBJ2-5	TGTGCCAGCAGCTTAATCCCGAGTTACCAAGAGACCCAGTACTTC	CASSLIPSYQETQYF
NA	15	TRBV11-2	NA	TRBJ1-1	TGTGCCAGCAGCCCGTACCCTCATTCCGACACTGAAGCTTTCTTT	CASSPYPHSDTEAFF
few	15	TRBV4-2	NA	TRBJ1-4	TGTGCCAGCAGCCAAGATGGAAAAGGGCGGGAAAAACTGTTTTTT	CASSQDGKGREKLFF
few	14	TRBV5-4	NA	TRBJ1-2	TGTGCCAGCAGCCCCGAACAGGGATCCTATGGCTACACCTTC	CASSPEQGSYGYTF
NA	16	TRBV19	TRBD1	TRBJ1-5	TGTGCCAGTAGCACCCTGGGGACAGGGATAAATCAGCCCCAGCATTTT	CASSTLGTGINQPQHF
NA	12	TRBV12-3/TRBV12-4	NA	TRBJ1-2	TGTGCCAGCAGCCAGACGGCCTATGGCTACACCTTC	CASSQTAYGYTF
NA	14	TRBV7-3	NA	TRBJ2-5	TGTGCCAGCAGCTCCCACGGTCGTGGAGAGACCCAGTACTTC	CASSSHGRGETQYF
once	15	TRBV5-1	NA	TRBJ2-1	TGCGCCAGCAGTTTGGACAGAAACTCCTACAATGAGCAGTTCTTC	CASSLDRNSYNEQFF